This TCR beta chain is drawn from a study of T cell responses to AZD1222 COVID-19 vaccine. Study-wide findings and caveats: Recipients of two AZD1222 doses showed rising Spike-specific TCR breadth and depth.

Trimming took 10 bases from V and 2 from J; bases not matched to a gene: 5. This CDR3 has 15 amino acids. Germline values: CDR1 MDHEN, CDR2 SYDVKM. Clones were sequenced by immunoSEQ multiplex PCR, and TCRdb holds only the in-frame ones, with some missing. The sample consists of 110,000 to 150,000 clones, more than 80% of them appearing once. As for this clone: Its matching antigen is unknown.

Specimen: peripheral blood, collected on day 0 of AZD1222 vaccination. The chain is built from TRBV28 and TRBJ2-1, with 13 positions matching TRBD2. The TCR originated in an adult in good health. CDR3 in DNA: TGTGCCACCCAACTAGCGGGAGGGCCCTACAATGAGCAGTTCTTC. Its protein product is CATQLAGGPYNEQFF. The full variable domain, with the rest looked up from reference TRBV28 and TRBJ2-1, is DVKVTQSSRYLVKRTGEKVFLECVQDMDHENMFWYRQDPGLGLRLIYFSYDVKMKEKGDIPEGYSVSREKKERFSLILESASTNQTSMYLCATQLAGGPYNEQFFGPGTRLTVL.